This T cell receptor beta chain derives from a study of technical replicates of blood from several donors. The CDR3 is 13 amino acids. Germline V gene sequence: CDR1 SGHRS, CDR2 YFSETQ. V lost 7 bases and J 3 bases, leaving 14 bases between the germline ends. Generated by immunoSEQ multiplex PCR, the TCRdb table keeps only in-frame clones and is missing some. The table shows approximately 100,000 clones, with around 96% occurring only once. The genes are TRBV5-1 and TRBJ2-7, with D possibly TRBD2 on 7 matching bases. Sequenced: T cells isolated from PBMCs. This sequence originates from a human donor in good health. The CDR3 region is CASGRGQSYEQYF. In DNA, the CDR3 is TGCGCCAGCGGGAGGGGACAAAGCTACGAGCAGTACTTC.